The T cell receptor (beta chain) under discussion was sequenced for a study of blood T cell repertoires in COVID-19. As for the study in general: Collection of acute and convalescent COVID-19 samples took place in the United States, Italy and Spain. T cells, B-cell-depleted T cells, or PBMCs provided the cDNA or gDNA that served as material.

Enrolled during active infection, Seattle patients were then followed longitudinally. Study processing details: By means of reference gene primer amplification, nucleated cell counts were estimated. Profiled with immunoSEQ multiplex PCR; TCRdb holds only in-frame clones, not every one. V, J and clone size reflect that table, while D and trimming were determined from the DNA. The sample contains 200,000 to 250,000 clones, more than 85% of which appear only once. Germline CDR1 is MDHEN and CDR2 is SYDVKM. V shed 3 bases, J shed 3 bases, and the junction held 4 bases outside the gene matches. The CDR3 contains 15 residues.

Sequenced: peripheral blood. This sequence originates from a woman aged 45-65 years with COVID-19, enrolled during active disease. V gene TRBV28 combines with J gene TRBJ1-5; 8 bases agree with TRBD1. In DNA form, the CDR3 reads TGTGCCAGCAGTTTCGGGACAGGATACAATCAGCCCCAGCATTTT. The encoded protein is CASSFGTGYNQPQHF.